The source of this T cell receptor beta chain is a study of T cells expressing NK-cell markers (TCRdb year 2020). Turning to the overall study: TCR beta-chain repertoires were profiled in sorted CD3+CD56+NKG2C+, CD3+CD56+NKG2C- and CD3+CD56-NKG2C+ T-cell subsets from several donors. Among the eight sequenced donors, seven were HCMV-seropositive and one was HCMV-seronegative. The eight sequenced donors were randomly selected healthy volunteers, three men and five women. The libraries were sequenced on Illumina HiSeq 2000/2500, MiSeq or NextSeq, producing 2 x 150 bp reads. What the work shows at the level of the full study, not this receptor alone: Those dominant clonotypes were again the most abundant among CD3+CD56-NKG2C+ cells in a few donors, at about 28.3-65%. Whether the expanded NKG2C-expressing T cell clones were specific for HCMV antigens was left unclear. In over 5 donors, the dominant CD3+CD56+NKG2C+ clonotypes were among the top 10 CD8+ clonotypes and accounted for roughly 1.0-8% of CD8+ T cells.

To determine HCMV serostatus, a commercial ELISA kit was used to detect HCMV-specific IgG in serum. Ficoll density gradient centrifugation was used to isolate peripheral blood mononuclear cells from blood. The sequencer listed for this sample is Illumina HiSeq 2000. TCR beta cDNA libraries were prepared using 5'RACE template switching, which introduced a universal primer site and unique molecular identifiers. Priming for cDNA synthesis came from the TCR beta constant segment, and two successive PCR amplification steps followed. The original pipeline was this. MIGEC was used to demultiplex reads and group the reads by UMI, and MiTCR was used to assemble and quantify clonotypes. Only TCR cDNA sequences supported by at least two reads were kept to exclude erroneous sequences. The tcR package was used for downstream repertoire analysis, and clonotypes were matched across fractions by CDR3 nucleotide sequence plus V segment. VDJmatch was used to annotate antigen specificity against VDJdb, with one amino acid substitution allowed in CDR3. Reads reprocessed by TCRdb are summarized as one entry per CDR3 protein sequence, and DNA is absent. TCRdb, not the original authors, processed these V and J calls. This sample's clone table shows about 300,000 distinct CDR3 sequences. The top ten clonotypes cover 4% to 4.5% of the sample.

Details on this clonotype: What antigen it recognizes has not been identified.

Material: blood T cells: a sorted CD56 or NKG2C T cell subset, CD4+ or CD8+ T cells, or bulk PBMC T cells (not recorded which). This TCR was recovered from a woman between 18 and 75 years old in good health.

The encoded CDR3 is CASSGDVSTDTQYF. This chain joins TRBV5-1 to TRBJ2-3; the TCRdb D gene call, TRBD1, has no DNA to confirm it. The CDR3 contains 14 residues, cysteine and phenylalanine counted. There is no recorded DNA. From a lookup of the germline V gene, CDR1 and CDR2 are SGHRS and YFSETQ.